What follows are 16 T cell receptor beta chains derived from one specimen sequenced in a study of blood T cells in healthy people across ages. The authors ran a second PCR of 7 to 11 cycles using a sample-barcoded 5' primer and a J-beta primer mix. TCRdb processed the 5' RACE reads anew with MiXCR; each CDR3 protein has one entry. The table has 540,000 or so distinct CDR3 sequences, approximately 30% seen once. Sequencing used blood. The source is a woman between 65 and 79 years old in good health.

This clonotype has more than one count but fewer than ten. The chain has TRBV4-3 and TRBJ2-1; maybe TRBD1 (5 bases). V gave up 2 bases and J gave up 8 bases, with 22 bases separating them. Per germline, CDR1 LGHNA and CDR2 YSLEER. The CDR3 sequence is 17 residues long. CDR3 sequence: CASSQLSQVKFVHEQFF. CDR3 DNA: TGCGCCAGCAGCCAACTATCACAGGTTAAATTTGTACATGAGCAGTTCTTC.

This chain uses TRBV3-1 with TRBJ2-5; possibly TRBD1 for D (5 bases). V was trimmed by 0 bases and J by 1 base, leaving 12 bases between them. Germline assignment: CDR1 LGHDT and CDR2 YNNKEL (reference sequence). This CDR3 comprises 16 residues. CDR3 protein: CASSQDITGSQETQYF. The CDR3 nucleotides are TGTGCCAGCAGCCAAGATATCACAGGAAGCCAAGAGACCCAGTACTTC.

This clonotype was counted only a few times. V usage is TRBV15 and J usage is TRBJ2-1; 7 bases match TRBD2. The CDR3 length is 15 residues. The junction had 9 bases not matched to a gene; V was cut back by 7 bases and J by 3 bases. Germline-derived CDR1 and CDR2 are LNHNV and YYDKDF (reference sequence). The CDR3 spells CATTGDGGGYNEQFF. CDR3 bases: TGTGCCACCACCGGAGACGGCGGGGGCTACAATGAGCAGTTCTTC.

This clonotype was counted a few times. The chain joins TRBV12-3 or TRBV12-4 to TRBJ2-7; possibly TRBD2 for D (6 bases). V lost 3 bases, J lost 2 bases, and 14 bases lay in between. The CDR3 is made up of 15 amino acids. The CDR3 loop is CASSFQGGVAYEQYF. The DNA for the CDR3 is TGTGCCAGCAGTTTTCAGGGCGGGGTGGCCTACGAGCAGTACTTC.

This clonotype was counted between two and nine times. This chain connects TRBV20-1 to TRBJ2-3; the match to TRBD2 covers 14 bases. The length of the CDR3 is 17 residues. V trimming: 6 bases; J trimming: 5 bases; junction bases outside the gene matches: 13. Germline CDR1 DFQATT, CDR2 SNEGSKA (reference sequence). The CDR3 spells CSAVTRPGLAGVDTQYF. CDR3 in DNA: TGCAGTGCCGTTACTCGTCCGGGACTAGCGGGGGTAGATACGCAGTATTTT.

The chain carries TRBV12-3 or TRBV12-4 and TRBJ2-5; D not resolved. The CDR3 sequence is 13 residues long. V gave up 8 bases and J gave up 5 bases, with 15 bases separating them. In DNA form, the CDR3 reads TGTGCCAGCTCTCCCTCCGACTGGGAGACCCAGTACTTC. Translation: CASSPSDWETQYF.

The CDR3 sequence: CASSSLGGRFSDLMNTEAFF. The CDR3 DNA is TGCGCCAGCAGCTCGCTGGGTGGCAGGTTCAGCGATCTCATGAACACTGAAGCTTTCTTT. J is TRBJ1-1 and V is TRBV5-1; D call uncertain. Trimming removed 3 bases at V and 0 bases at J, with 27 bases between. This CDR3 is built from 20 residues. Germline V gene sequence: CDR1 SGHRS, CDR2 YFSETQ.

This rearrangement joins TRBV7-2 to TRBJ1-5; TRBD1 is a possible D gene (6 bases). Germline CDR1 is SGHTA and CDR2 is FQGNSA. V lost 8 bases, J lost 0 bases, and 17 bases lay in between. CDR3 length: 16 amino acids. In nucleotides, the CDR3 is TGTGCCAGCTCCACGGGAGGGGGTTATAGCAATCAGCCCCAGCATTTT. As protein: CASSTGGGYSNQPQHF.

This clonotype showed up just a few times. The chain joins TRBV4-2 to TRBJ1-2; D may be TRBD1 (6 bases). There are 14 residues in the CDR3. V gave up 4 bases and J gave up 4 bases, with 13 bases separating them. In germline, CDR1 is LGHNA, CDR2 YNFKEQ. The CDR3 is CASSPAGASYGYTF. The CDR3 coding sequence is TGTGCCAGCAGCCCAGCGGGGGCTAGCTATGGCTACACCTTC.

The chain is built from TRBV4-3 and TRBJ2-1; D perhaps matches TRBD2 (5 bases). The CDR3 covers 17 residues. Germline assignment: CDR1 LGHNA and CDR2 YSLEER. Trimming shortened V by 2 bases and J by 0 bases, and 14 bases separated the two germline ends. CDR3 in amino acids: CASSQLPLGSSYNEQFF. For the CDR3, the DNA is TGCGCCAGCAGCCAACTCCCCCTAGGGAGCTCCTACAATGAGCAGTTCTTC.

This clonotype was detected many times. The rearrangement uses TRBV11-2 and TRBJ2-3; D is unresolved. This CDR3 has 12 residues. V dropped 5 bases and J dropped 3 bases, with 6 bases sitting between them. CDR1 and CDR2 (germline): SGHAT, FQNNGV. The CDR3 region has the DNA TGTGCCAGCAGCCTCTGGACAGATACGCAGTATTTT. Encoded protein: CASSLWTDTQYF.

Note on this clonotype: A junction end diverges from the germline sequence, so it may reflect a read error. The chain joins TRBV6-5 to TRBJ1-4; D may be TRBD1 (6 bases). The CDR3 consists of 15 residues. In germline, CDR1 is MNHEY, CDR2 SVGAGI. CDR3 loop: CACSYNRQGREKLFF. The CDR3 region has the DNA TGTGCCTGCAGTTATAATAGGCAGGGGAGGGAAAAACTGTTTTTT.

This clonotype was observed a handful of times. This chain uses TRBV5-4 with TRBJ1-2; 7 bases line up with TRBD1. V lost 2 bases and J lost 7; bases outside the gene matches: 14. The CDR3 is 16 amino acids. The V gene's germline CDR1 is SGHNT and CDR2 YYREEE (reference sequence). DNA for the CDR3: TGTGCCAGCAGCTTTTCCGGGACAGCGTCGATAGGTGGCTACACCTTC. Amino acid sequence: CASSFSGTASIGGYTF.

A few counts support this clonotype. V gene TRBV5-1 combines with J gene TRBJ2-5; D perhaps matches TRBD1 (5 bases). The CDR3 extends over 12 amino acids. Germline-derived CDR1 and CDR2 are SGHRS and YFSETQ. Trimming stripped 6 bases from V and 1 base from J, with 7 bases between. The CDR3 DNA sequence: TGCGCCAGCACGGACACCCAAGAGACCCAGTACTTC. Amino acids: CASTDTQETQYF.

This clonotype came up a few times. The chain joins TRBV7-7 to TRBJ1-4; 8 bases map to TRBD1. CDR1 is SSHAT and CDR2 is FNYEAQ in the germline V gene (reference sequence). J was trimmed by 4 bases and V by 6 bases; bases with no gene match: 7. The CDR3 loop spans 15 amino acids. CDR3 sequence: CASSPGQGFNEKLFF. The CDR3 DNA is TGTGCCAGCAGTCCTGGACAGGGCTTTAATGAAAAACTGTTTTTT.

This clonotype was detected only a few times. This chain links TRBV5-1 with TRBJ1-1; 8 nucleotides match TRBD1. Per germline, CDR1 SGHRS and CDR2 YFSETQ. Trimming at V came to 6 bases and at J to 0 bases, leaving 7 bases not matched to a gene. This CDR3 has 15 residues. The CDR3 DNA reads TGCGCCAGCAAAACCGGGGGACAGGTGAACACTGAAGCTTTCTTT. This codes for CASKTGGQVNTEAFF. The full variable domain, rest sourced from reference TRBV5-1 and TRBJ1-1, is KAGVTQTPRYLIKTRGQQVTLSCSPISGHRSVSWYQQTPGQGLQFLFEYFSETQRNKGNFPGRFSGRQFSNSRSEMNVSTLELGDSALYLCASKTGGQVNTEAFFGQGTRLTVV.